This T cell receptor beta chain was documented in a study of cytomegalovirus exposure and HLA in healthy donors. Notes on the study in general: The authors later found TCR association rates varying by HLA locus, with DRB1 most and HLA-C fewest. Reports described diagnosis of cytomegalovirus status by the classifier as highly specific and sensitive. Clonal expansion was found to be greater in HLA-associated TCR beta chains than in equally common others in a later analysis.

Donors counted as nominally healthy when sampled, yet unrecorded immune exposures were likely. CDR1 and CDR2 (germline): WNHNN, SYGVQD (reference sequence). This CDR3 spans 14 amino acids. Trimming left V 3 bases short and J 1 base short, with 10 bases between. Researchers ran the PCR with 60 Vbeta and 13 Jbeta primers. Data came from immunoSEQ multiplex PCR; TCRdb stores just in-frame clones and leaves some out. The sample contains 100,000 to 150,000 clones, about 80% of which appear only once. Comment on this clone: Its antigen is not known. Other DNA sequences from this sample encode an identical CDR3 as well.

This TCR derives from a young man in good health and CMV-seropositive. Input material: PBMCs. The chain uses TRBV10-1 and TRBJ2-7; tentative D call: TRBD1 (6 bases). The CDR3 coding sequence is TGCGCCAGCAGTGAAGGGGGTAGTTCCTACGAGCAGTACTTC. This sequence encodes CASSEGGSSYEQYF.